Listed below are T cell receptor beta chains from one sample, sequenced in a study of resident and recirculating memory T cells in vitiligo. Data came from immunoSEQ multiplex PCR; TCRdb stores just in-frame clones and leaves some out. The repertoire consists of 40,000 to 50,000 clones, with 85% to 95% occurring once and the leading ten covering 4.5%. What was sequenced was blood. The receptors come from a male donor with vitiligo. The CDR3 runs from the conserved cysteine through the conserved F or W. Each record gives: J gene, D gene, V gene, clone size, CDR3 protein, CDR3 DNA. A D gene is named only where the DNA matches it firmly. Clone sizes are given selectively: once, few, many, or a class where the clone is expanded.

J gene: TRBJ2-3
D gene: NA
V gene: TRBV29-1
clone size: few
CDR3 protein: CSVAGDVDERYF
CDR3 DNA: TGCAGCGTTGCGGGGGATGTGGACGAAAGGTATTTT

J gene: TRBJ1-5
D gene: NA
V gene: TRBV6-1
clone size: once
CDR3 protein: CASSDTRGLYSNQPQHF
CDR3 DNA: TGTGCCAGCAGTGATACCAGGGGCCTTTATAGCAATCAGCCCCAGCATTTT

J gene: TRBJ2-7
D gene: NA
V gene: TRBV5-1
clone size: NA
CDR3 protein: CASKRGAEAYEQYF
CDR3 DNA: TGCGCCAGCAAGCGCGGGGCCGAGGCCTACGAGCAGTACTTC

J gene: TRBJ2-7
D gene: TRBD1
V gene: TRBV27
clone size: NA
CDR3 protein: CASSLTGTAYEQYF
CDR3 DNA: TGTGCCAGCAGTCTGACAGGGACCGCCTACGAGCAGTACTTC

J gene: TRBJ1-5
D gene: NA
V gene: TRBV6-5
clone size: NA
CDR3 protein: CASSHGLEQPQHF
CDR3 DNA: TGTGCCAGCAGCCACGGTTTAGAGCAGCCCCAGCATTTT

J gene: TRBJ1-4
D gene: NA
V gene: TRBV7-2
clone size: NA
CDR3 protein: CASSLGGGREKLFF
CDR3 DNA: TGTGCCAGCAGCTTAGGCGGGGGGCGAGAAAAACTGTTTTTT

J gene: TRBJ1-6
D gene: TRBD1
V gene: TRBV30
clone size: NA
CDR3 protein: CAWSWRDRDNSPLHF
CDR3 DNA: TGTGCCTGGAGTTGGAGGGACAGGGATAATTCACCCCTCCACTTT

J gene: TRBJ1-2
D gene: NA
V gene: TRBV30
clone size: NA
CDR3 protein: CAWSLTASDGYTF
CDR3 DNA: TGTGCCTGGAGTCTCACAGCTTCTGATGGCTACACCTTC

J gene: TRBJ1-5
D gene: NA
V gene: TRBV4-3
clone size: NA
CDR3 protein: CASSQDGGGGQPQHF
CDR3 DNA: TGCGCCAGCAGCCAAGACGGTGGGGGGGGACAGCCCCAGCATTTT

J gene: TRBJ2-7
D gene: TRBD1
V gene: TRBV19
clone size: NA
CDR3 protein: CASSPGQGLGEQYF
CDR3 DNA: TGTGCCAGTAGTCCGGGACAGGGATTGGGCGAGCAGTACTTC

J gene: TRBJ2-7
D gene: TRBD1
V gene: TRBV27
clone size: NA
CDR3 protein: CASSLSGQGGQYF
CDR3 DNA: TGTGCCAGCAGTTTATCCGGACAGGGAGGGCAGTACTTC

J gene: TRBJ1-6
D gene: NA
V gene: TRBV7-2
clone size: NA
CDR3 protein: CASSPYPTLGQIYSPLHF
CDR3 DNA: TGTGCCAGCAGCCCCTACCCGACCCTTGGACAGATTTATTCACCCCTCCACTTT

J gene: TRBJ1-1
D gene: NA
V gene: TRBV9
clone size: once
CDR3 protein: CASSPGGAASTEAFF
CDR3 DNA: TGTGCCAGCAGCCCCGGCGGGGCGGCGAGTACTGAAGCTTTCTTT

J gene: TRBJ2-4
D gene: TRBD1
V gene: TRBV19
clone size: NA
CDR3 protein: CASNPRIAGQGENIQYF
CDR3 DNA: TGTGCCAGTAACCCCCGGATCGCCGGACAGGGGGAAAACATTCAGTACTTC

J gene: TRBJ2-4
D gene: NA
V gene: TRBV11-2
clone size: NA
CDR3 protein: CASSPRDIRGIQYF
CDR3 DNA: TGTGCCAGCAGCCCCCGGGACATCAGGGGCATTCAGTACTTC

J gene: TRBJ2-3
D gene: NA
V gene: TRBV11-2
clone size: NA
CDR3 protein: CASSSYRVGTDTQYF
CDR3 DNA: TGTGCCAGCAGCTCTTACAGGGTGGGCACAGATACGCAGTATTTT

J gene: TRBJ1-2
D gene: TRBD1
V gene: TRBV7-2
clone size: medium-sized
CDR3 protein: CASSTRTGDNYGYTF
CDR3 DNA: TGTGCCAGCAGCACCAGGACAGGGGATAACTATGGCTACACCTTC

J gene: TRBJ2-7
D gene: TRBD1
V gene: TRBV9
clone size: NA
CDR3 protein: CASSRQRQGNNEQYF
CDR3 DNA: TGTGCCAGCAGCAGACAGAGACAGGGGAACAACGAGCAGTACTTC

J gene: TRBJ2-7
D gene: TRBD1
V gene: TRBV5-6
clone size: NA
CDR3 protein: CASSSTRTGMGSYEQYF
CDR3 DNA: TGTGCCAGCAGCTCCACCAGGACAGGGATGGGGTCCTACGAGCAGTACTTC

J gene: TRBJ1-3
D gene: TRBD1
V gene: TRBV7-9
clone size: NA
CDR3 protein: CASSSPRDRSPIF
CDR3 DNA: TGTGCCAGCAGCTCCCCCCGGGACAGGTCTCCCATTTTT